Included here is one TCR beta chain sequence, with context. The authors reverse transcribed about 0.5 to 1 ug RNA with random hexamers. An immunoSEQ multiplex PCR amplified TCR beta CDR3 over 54 Vbeta and 13 Jbeta. Using its own MiXCR run on the immunoSEQ multiplex PCR reads, TCRdb lists one record per CDR3 protein. The sample yields about 400,000 distinct CDR3 sequences, around 83% seen once. This CDR3 comprises 15 residues. CDR1 and CDR2 (germline): SGHVS, FNYEAQ. The V end lost 3 bases, the J end lost 5 bases, and 16 bases lay between the germline ends. The sample comes from a study of CD8 T cells in Susac syndrome. CD8+ and CD4+ T cells circulating in blood were sequenced for TCR beta.

The sequence derives from a human donor with multiple sclerosis. The chain joins TRBV7-6 to TRBJ2-5; D may correspond to TRBD1 or TRBD2 (5 bases each). The material sequenced was CD8+ T cells from PBMCs. The CDR3 DNA reads as TGTGCCAGCAGCTTCAAACAGGTCCCGGGGGAGACCCAGTACTTC. Residues: CASSFKQVPGETQYF.